This T cell receptor beta chain was captured in a study of identical twins. MiXCR, applied by TCRdb to the 5' RACE reads, yields one record per CDR3 protein. The sample includes about 720,000 distinct CDR3 sequences, about 20% seen only once; the top ten take roughly 13%. Note on this clonotype: What it binds is unknown.

This CDR3 has 18 residues. Germline V gene lookup returns CDR1 LGHNA and CDR2 YSLEER. V lost 0 bases and J lost 13, with 27 bases in between. Findings and caveats of the study: Excess sharing by twins proved weaker in beta out-of-frame sequences.

This sample also appeared in a second study, on T cells expressing NK-cell markers. Turning to that study: According to the study, TCR beta repertoires originated from sorted CD3+CD56+NKG2C+, CD3+CD56+NKG2C- and CD3+CD56-NKG2C+ T cells.

The chain uses TRBV4-3 and TRBJ2-2; the D gene is possibly TRBD1 (6 bases). The sample consisted of PBMCs. This clonotype was sampled from a woman aged 18-35 years in good health. As DNA, the CDR3 is TGCGCCAGCAGCCAAGAAACGGGACACCTTGTAAATGTTGAGGCGCTGTTTTTT. Its protein product is CASSQETGHLVNVEALFF.